These 28 T cell receptor beta chains were all obtained from the same sample, sequenced in a study of T-cell reconstitution after alpha-beta-depleted transplantation in children. TCRbeta library construction was performed incorporating unique molecular identifiers. One entry per CDR3 protein, called by TCRdb with MiXCR from the PCR reads. The sample carries some 200,000 distinct CDR3 sequences, approximately 6.3% recorded once. The sequenced sample was PBMCs, obtained before TCRalphabeta/CD19-depleted stem cell transplant. The receptors originated from a boy between 2 and 10 years old with acute lymphoblastic leukemia, due to receive a stem cell transplant.

The sample holds a few counts of this clonotype. This sequence joins TRBV10-3 and TRBJ2-5; possibly TRBD1 for D (6 bases). In germline, CDR1 is ENHRY, CDR2 SYGVKD. Between the trimmed V and J ends, which lost 0 bases and 4 bases, there was a span of 15 bases. The CDR3 extends over 16 amino acids. CDR3 amino acids: CAISESRGNIVETQYF. CDR3 nucleotide sequence: TGTGCCATCAGTGAGTCAAGGGGGAATATAGTAGAGACCCAGTACTTC.

This clonotype was seen repeatedly, ten times or more. The chain is built from TRBV29-1 and TRBJ2-7; the D is unclear. This CDR3 region has 13 residues. V lost 6 bases to trimming and J lost 0 bases, with 12 bases between them. Germline loops: CDR1 SQVTM, CDR2 ANQGSEA. The CDR3 protein is CSVASSSSYEQYF. The CDR3, as DNA: TGCAGCGTCGCGTCCTCAAGCTCCTACGAGCAGTACTTC.

This clonotype came up many times. The chain has TRBV18 and TRBJ2-5; no firm D call. The CDR3 sequence is 12 residues long. CDR1 and CDR2 (germline): KGHSH, LQKENI. The V end was cut by 9 bases, the J end by 1 base, with 9 bases between. CDR3 bases: TGTGCCAGTAGCCCGGGCCAAGAGACCCAGTACTTC. Amino acids: CASSPGQETQYF.

This clonotype was counted many times. This sequence joins TRBV27 and TRBJ2-3; no clear D gene. The germline V gene encodes CDR1 MNHEY and CDR2 SMNVEV (reference sequence). Trimming took 6 bases from V and 0 from J, leaving 10 bases between them. The CDR3 loop spans 14 amino acids. CDR3 sequence: CASSPAGSTDTQYF. The CDR3 region has the DNA TGTGCCAGCAGCCCCGCCGGGAGCACAGATACGCAGTATTTT.

The chain joins TRBV20-1 to TRBJ1-2; 9 nucleotides match TRBD1. Unmatched junction bases numbered 10, after V lost 6 bases and J lost 8 bases. This CDR3 is 13 amino acids long. Germline V gene data show CDR1 as DFQATT and CDR2 as SNEGSKA (reference sequence). CDR3 bases: TGCAGTGCCTCATTAACAGGGACAGGGGGCTACACCTTC. Translation: CSASLTGTGGYTF.

This clonotype was picked up many times. This rearrangement joins TRBV7-9 to TRBJ2-7; D may be TRBD1 or TRBD2 (5 bases each). Trimming cost V 4 bases and J 6 bases, with 10 bases left between them. Per the germline V gene, CDR1 is SEHNR and CDR2 is FQNEAQ (reference sequence). The CDR3 covers 12 residues. The CDR3 loop reads CASSSGTGEQYF. CDR3 sequence (DNA): TGTGCCAGCAGCTCAGGGACGGGCGAGCAGTACTTC.

This clonotype was detected many times. The chain carries TRBV4-3 and TRBJ1-1; D not resolved. The CDR3 runs 15 residues. Germline CDR1 LGHNA, CDR2 YSLEER. Between the trimmed V and J ends, which lost 0 bases and 1 base, there was a span of 9 bases. The CDR3 spells CASSQDYRANTEAFF. The CDR3 DNA reads as TGCGCCAGCAGCCAAGATTACCGGGCGAACACTGAAGCTTTCTTT.

In its sample, this clonotype was seen many times. The J gene is TRBJ1-5, the V gene TRBV3-1; a weak D match, TRBD1 (5 bases). Between the trimmed V and J ends, which lost 6 bases and 7 bases, there was a span of 13 bases. Looked up from germline, CDR1 is LGHDT and CDR2 is YNNKEL (reference sequence). This CDR3 is built from 13 residues. DNA for the CDR3: TGTGCCAGCAGTCCGGGACCTCGCCAGCCCCAGCATTTT. Protein: CASSPGPRQPQHF.

The table lists this clonotype with many counts. The rearrangement links TRBV6-1 to TRBJ2-1, with 11 positions matching TRBD2. Trimming took 6 bases from V and 4 from J; bases not matched to a gene: 8. CDR1 MNHNS and CDR2 SASEGT come from the germline V gene. CDR3 length: 16 amino acids. The CDR3 loop is CASRTWTSGSYNEQFF. The CDR3 DNA sequence: TGTGCCAGCAGAACATGGACTAGCGGGTCTTACAATGAGCAGTTCTTC.

This clonotype was picked up a small number of times. This chain connects TRBV20-1 to TRBJ2-1, with 14 nucleotides matching TRBD2. Germline-derived CDR1 and CDR2 are DFQATT and SNEGSKA (reference sequence). With 1 base clipped from V and 2 bases from J, the junction kept 1 base outside the gene matches. This CDR3 region has 16 residues. Here the CDR3 reads CSARGLAGGAYNEQFF. The CDR3 DNA sequence: TGCAGTGCTAGAGGACTAGCGGGAGGGGCCTACAATGAGCAGTTCTTC.

This clonotype showed up many times. The chain carries TRBV7-9 and TRBJ1-1; the D gene is possibly TRBD1 (5 bases). Per germline, CDR1 SEHNR and CDR2 FQNEAQ (reference sequence). Trimming stripped 7 bases from V and 1 base from J, with 7 bases between. This CDR3 is built from 12 residues. In DNA, the CDR3 is TGTGCCAGCATCCAGGGGAACACTGAAGCTTTCTTT. Protein sequence: CASIQGNTEAFF.

This clonotype has ten or more counts. V and J are TRBV5-1 and TRBJ1-1; 7 nucleotides align to TRBD1. CDR3 size: 13 residues. J was trimmed by 6 bases and V by 7 bases; bases with no gene match: 9. Germline-derived CDR1 and CDR2 are SGHRS and YFSETQ. DNA of the CDR3: TGCGCCAGCTTTCCGACGGGGACAGCTGAAGCTTTCTTT. Protein sequence: CASFPTGTAEAFF.

This clonotype was found a few times. V gene TRBV15 combines with J gene TRBJ1-1, with 8 bases aligning to TRBD1. There are 15 residues in the CDR3. The J segment lost 4 bases and the V segment lost 1 base, leaving 5 bases of the junction unmatched. Germline V gene lookup returns CDR1 LNHNV and CDR2 YYDKDF (reference sequence). The CDR3: CATSRVDRGTTEAFF. CDR3 nucleotide sequence: TGTGCCACCAGCAGAGTCGACAGGGGTACCACTGAAGCTTTCTTT.

The rearrangement uses TRBV3-1 and TRBJ1-1; maybe TRBD1 (5 bases). The CDR3 extends over 14 amino acids. V lost 3 bases, J lost 2 bases, and 10 bases lay in between. CDR1 is LGHDT, CDR2 YNNKEL, per germline (reference sequence). The CDR3: CASSHLGGNTEAFF. The CDR3 coding sequence is TGTGCCAGCAGCCACCTCGGGGGAAACACTGAAGCTTTCTTT.

This clonotype has a handful of counts. The V gene is TRBV12-3 or TRBV12-4, the J gene TRBJ1-5; perhaps TRBD1 as D (6 bases). V was pared by 4 bases and J by 3 bases, with 16 bases between. The CDR3 has 16 amino acids. The CDR3 DNA is TGTGCCAGCAGTTCCCCCGTCGACAGGATCAATCAGCCCCAGCATTTT. This translates into CASSSPVDRINQPQHF.

The DNA of the CDR3 is TGTGCCAGCAGTTTCTATGAGGGACCCCATAATGAAAAACTGTTTTTT. It encodes CASSFYEGPHNEKLFF. The chain employs TRBV12-3 or TRBV12-4 and TRBJ1-4, with TRBD1 as a possible D gene (5 bases). Trimming removed 3 bases at V and 4 bases at J, with 15 bases between. This CDR3 spans 16 amino acids.

The genes are TRBV11-2 and TRBJ2-3; 11 positions agree with TRBD1. Germline lookup yields CDR1 SGHAT and CDR2 FQNNGV. The CDR3 loop spans 18 amino acids. With 3 bases clipped from V and 0 bases from J, the junction kept 8 bases outside the gene matches. The CDR3 is CASSFRPGQGASTDTQYF. The CDR3 region has the DNA TGTGCCAGCAGCTTCCGTCCCGGACAGGGGGCTAGCACAGATACGCAGTATTTT.

This clonotype was recorded many times. This chain joins TRBV6-2 or TRBV6-3 and TRBJ1-2; D is ambiguous. Germline V CDR1 and CDR2: MNHEY, SVGEGT. The CDR3 consists of 13 residues. Trimming pared 5 bases from V and 2 bases from J, leaving 9 bases between. The CDR3 is CASSQIRNYGYTF. CDR3 DNA sequence: TGTGCCAGCAGTCAAATACGGAACTATGGCTACACCTTC.

The gene calls are TRBV7-6 and TRBJ1-6, with a possible D match to TRBD1 (6 bases). Per germline, CDR1 SGHVS and CDR2 FNYEAQ. The CDR3 loop spans 16 amino acids. Trimming cost V 5 bases and J 7 bases, with 18 bases left between them. For the CDR3, the DNA is TGTGCCAGCAGCGCGAGCTACAGGGAACGAAATTCACCCCTCCACTTT. Translated: CASSASYRERNSPLHF.

This clonotype appeared a few times. J is TRBJ1-1 and V is TRBV11-1; 10 bases are a match to TRBD1. The J segment lost 0 bases and the V segment lost 3 bases, leaving 19 bases of the junction unmatched. From germline, CDR1 is SGHAT and CDR2 FQDESV (reference sequence). CDR3 length: 21 residues. The CDR3 protein is CASSFIVGQGRQWKLNTEAFF. The CDR3 DNA is TGTGCCAGCAGCTTCATCGTGGGACAGGGGCGACAATGGAAACTGAACACTGAAGCTTTCTTT.

This clonotype was counted at least ten times. The chain employs TRBV12-3 or TRBV12-4 and TRBJ2-1; 10 nucleotides line up with TRBD2. The ends lost 5 bases at V and 6 bases at J; junction bases unmatched: 13. The CDR3 contains 17 residues. Here the CDR3 DNA reads TGTGCCAGCAGTCCCCTCAGGCTAGCGGGGGACCCCAATGAGCAGTTCTTC. Its protein product is CASSPLRLAGDPNEQFF.

A few counts support this clonotype. The genes are TRBV5-1 and TRBJ1-2, with D unclear. Trimming took off 4 bases at V and 8 bases at J, with 15 bases between the two ends. This CDR3 has 13 residues. Germline CDR1 and CDR2: SGHRS and YFSETQ. This CDR3 is CASSLTATWGYTF. The CDR3 nucleotides are TGCGCCAGCAGCCTCACAGCGACCTGGGGCTACACCTTC.

The gene calls are TRBV6-1 and TRBJ2-3; 9 positions agree with TRBD2. V was clipped by 6 bases and J by 6 bases; unmatched bases: 10. In germline, CDR1 is MNHNS, CDR2 SASEGT. This CDR3 is 15 amino acids long. As DNA, the CDR3 is TGTGCCAGCAGCCGTGGCGGGGGGGCCGTCGATACGCAGTATTTT. Its protein product is CASSRGGGAVDTQYF.

Points on this clonotype: This could be a read error, since a much larger clone is one nucleotide away. The J gene is TRBJ2-1, the V gene TRBV3-1; D is perhaps TRBD2 (6 bases). The CDR3 length is 16 residues. Germline loops: CDR1 LGHDT, CDR2 YNNKEL (reference sequence). V dropped 0 bases and J dropped 4 bases, with 13 bases sitting between them. CDR3 amino acids: CASSQEGLASYNEQFF. The CDR3 coding sequence is TGTGCCAGCAGCCAAGAAGGGCTAGCGTCTTACAATGAGCAGTTCTTC.

This clonotype was observed at least ten times. The chain uses TRBV29-1 and TRBJ2-4; TRBD1 might be the D (6 bases). Germline lookup yields CDR1 SQVTM and CDR2 ANQGSEA. This CDR3 is 14 amino acids long. Trimming stripped 6 bases from V and 6 bases from J, with 18 bases between. CDR3 bases: TGCAGCGTCAATGACAGGCTCCAGGGAAACATTCAGTACTTC. This gives the protein CSVNDRLQGNIQYF.

This chain connects TRBV15 to TRBJ2-3; unclear D gene. Germline V lookup: CDR1 LNHNV, CDR2 YYDKDF (reference sequence). The CDR3 contains 12 residues. Trimming pared 2 bases from V and 5 bases from J, leaving 5 bases between. The CDR3 loop reads CATSRSRDTQYF. In nucleotides, the CDR3 is TGTGCCACCAGCAGATCACGAGATACGCAGTATTTT.

A note on this clonotype: This clone may be a read error of a much larger clone one base away. J is TRBJ2-3 and V is TRBV28; D perhaps matches TRBD2 (5 bases). The CDR3 runs 14 residues. CDR1 MDHEN and CDR2 SYDVKM come from the germline V gene. V gave up 3 bases and J gave up 7 bases, with 14 bases separating them. As DNA, the CDR3 is TGTGCCAGCAGTTTTTCTTTTTCCGGGAATACGCAGTATTTT. This encodes CASSFSFSGNTQYF.

Points on this clonotype: A much larger clone differs by one base, so this may be a read error. The chain uses TRBV20-1 and TRBJ2-7, with D perhaps matching TRBD2 (5 bases). Germline loops: CDR1 DFQATT, CDR2 SNEGSKA (reference sequence). This CDR3 is built from 13 residues. The CDR3 sequence: CSDRNRGPREQYF. CDR3 coding DNA: TGCAGTGATAGAAACCGCGGGCCGAGGGAGCAGTACTTC.